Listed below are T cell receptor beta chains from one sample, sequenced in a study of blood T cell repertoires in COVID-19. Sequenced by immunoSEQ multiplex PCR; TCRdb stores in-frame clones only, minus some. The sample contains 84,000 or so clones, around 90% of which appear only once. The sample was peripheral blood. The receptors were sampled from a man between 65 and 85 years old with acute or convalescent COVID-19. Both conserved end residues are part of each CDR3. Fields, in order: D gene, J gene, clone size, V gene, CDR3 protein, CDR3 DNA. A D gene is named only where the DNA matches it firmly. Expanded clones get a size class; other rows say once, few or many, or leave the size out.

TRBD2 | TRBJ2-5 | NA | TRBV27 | CASIPSLAGGGETQYF | TGTGCCAGCATTCCCTCACTAGCGGGGGGTGGGGAGACCCAGTACTTC
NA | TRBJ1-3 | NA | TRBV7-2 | CASSFAGTWTSGNTIYF | TGTGCCAGCAGCTTCGCCGGGACATGGACTTCTGGAAACACCATATATTTT
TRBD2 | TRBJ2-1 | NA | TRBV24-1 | CATSEASGGINEQFF | TGTGCCACCAGTGAGGCTAGCGGGGGGATCAATGAGCAGTTCTTC
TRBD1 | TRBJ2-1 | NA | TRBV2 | CASKPGTGYNEQFF | TGTGCCAGCAAGCCGGGGACAGGCTACAATGAGCAGTTCTTC
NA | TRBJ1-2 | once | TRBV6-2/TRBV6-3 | CASSYIDRRSGYTF | TGTGCCAGCAGTTATATCGACAGGCGCTCCGGCTACACCTTC
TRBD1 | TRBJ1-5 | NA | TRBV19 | CASSTKPTGGNQPQHF | TGTGCCAGTAGTACTAAGCCGACAGGGGGTAATCAGCCCCAGCATTTT
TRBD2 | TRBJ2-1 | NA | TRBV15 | CATSRGSGRGYNEQFF | TGTGCCACCAGCAGGGGGAGCGGGAGGGGATACAATGAGCAGTTCTTC
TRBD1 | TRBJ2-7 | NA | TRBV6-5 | CASRRQGALEQYF | TGTGCCAGCAGACGACAGGGGGCCCTCGAGCAGTACTTC
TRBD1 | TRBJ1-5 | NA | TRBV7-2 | CASSSETGAQHF | TGTGCCAGCAGCTCAGAGACAGGGGCCCAGCATTTT
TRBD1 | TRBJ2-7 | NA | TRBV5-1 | CASSSQGDEQYF | TGCGCCAGCAGCTCTCAGGGGGACGAGCAGTACTTC
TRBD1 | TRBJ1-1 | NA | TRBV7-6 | CASSSGTGMNTEAFF | TGTGCCAGCAGCTCAGGGACAGGTATGAACACTGAAGCTTTCTTT
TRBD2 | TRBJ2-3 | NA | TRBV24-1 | CATSDRASGGFDTQYF | TGTGCCACCAGTGATCGGGCTAGCGGGGGGTTCGATACGCAGTATTTT
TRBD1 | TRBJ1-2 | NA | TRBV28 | CASRTGGGVGGYGYTF | TGTGCCAGCCGGACAGGGGGGGGAGTCGGTGGCTATGGCTACACCTTC
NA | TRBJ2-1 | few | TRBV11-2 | CASSQTTSSYNEQFF | TGTGCCAGCAGCCAAACTACCAGCTCCTACAATGAGCAGTTCTTC
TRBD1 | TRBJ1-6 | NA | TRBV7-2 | CASSFGTDNSPLHF | TGTGCCAGCAGCTTCGGGACAGATAATTCACCCCTCCACTTT
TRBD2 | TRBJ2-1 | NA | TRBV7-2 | CASSPWTSGNEQFF | TGTGCCAGCAGCCCTTGGACTAGCGGAAATGAGCAGTTCTTC
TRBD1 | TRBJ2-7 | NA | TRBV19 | CASSASTGGIYEQYF | TGTGCCAGTAGTGCTTCGACAGGGGGGATCTACGAGCAGTACTTC
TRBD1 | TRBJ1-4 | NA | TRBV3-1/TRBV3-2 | CASSQTGGSEKLFF | TGTGCCAGCAGCCAAACAGGGGGCAGTGAAAAACTGTTTTTT
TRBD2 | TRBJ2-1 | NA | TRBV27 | CASSEGLAAYNEQFF | TGTGCCAGCAGTGAGGGACTAGCGGCCTACAATGAGCAGTTCTTC
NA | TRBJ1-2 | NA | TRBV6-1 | CASSYPGRPWGYTF | TGTGCCAGCAGTTATCCGGGTCGTCCTTGGGGCTACACCTTC
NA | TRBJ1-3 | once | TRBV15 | CATSRSQAAYGYSGNTIYF | TGTGCCACCAGCAGGTCCCAGGCAGCTTATGGATACTCTGGAAACACCATATATTTT
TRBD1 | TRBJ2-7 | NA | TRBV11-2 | CASSLTGTGLYEQYF | TGTGCCAGCAGCTTAACCGGGACAGGGCTGTACGAGCAGTACTTC